This T cell receptor beta chain was sequenced in a study of sequential checkpoint blockade in melanoma. Study summary: Maintenance nivolumab came after either treatment sequence.

Sequencing used immunoSEQ multiplex PCR; TCRdb keeps in-frame clones, though not all of them. The repertoire holds 1,500 to 2,000 clones, with under 80% as singletons. Treatment indicated: randomized to nivolumab then ipilimumab (arm A) or the reverse (arm B). DNA-damaging chemotherapy had not been given to any patient beforehand. From thawed PBMCs, live CD3+CD8+ cells negative for CD19 and CD56 were sorted. The V end was cut by 0 bases, the J end by 8 bases, with 16 bases between. The CDR3 is made up of 15 amino acids. Germline CDR1 reads SGHDN; CDR2 reads FVKESK. This material consisted of CD8+ T cells sorted from blood (inferred from file names), taken from a patient given nivolumab and ipilimumab in sequence. This sequence originates from a human donor with melanoma. The J gene is TRBJ1-2, the V gene TRBV14; tentatively, D is TRBD1 (5 bases). CDR3 loop: CASSQDRGLAGGYTF. CDR3 bases: TGTGCCAGCAGCCAAGATAGGGGCCTCGCCGGGGGCTACACCTTC.